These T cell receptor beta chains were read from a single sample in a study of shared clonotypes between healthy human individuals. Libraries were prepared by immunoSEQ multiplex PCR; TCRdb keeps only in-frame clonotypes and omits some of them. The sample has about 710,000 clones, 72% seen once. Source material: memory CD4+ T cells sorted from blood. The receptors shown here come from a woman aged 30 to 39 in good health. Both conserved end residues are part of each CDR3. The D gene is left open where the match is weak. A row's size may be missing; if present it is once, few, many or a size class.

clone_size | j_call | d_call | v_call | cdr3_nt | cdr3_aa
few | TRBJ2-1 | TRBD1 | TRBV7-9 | TGTGCCAGCAGCCTACGACAGGGGATCGTGCATGAGCAGTTCTTC | CASSLRQGIVHEQFF
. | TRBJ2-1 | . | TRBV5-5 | TGTGCCAGCAGGCGGGTGTTAAGCTCCTACAATGAGCAGTTCTTC | CASRRVLSSYNEQFF
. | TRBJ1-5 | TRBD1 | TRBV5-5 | TGTGCCAGCAGCTTGGCAGGGGGAGTGGGTCAGCCCCAGCATTTT | CASSLAGGVGQPQHF
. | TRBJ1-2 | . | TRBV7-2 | TGTGCCAGCAGCTTTACCGGGAACTATGGCTACACCTTC | CASSFTGNYGYTF
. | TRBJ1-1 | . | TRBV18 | TGTGCCAGCTCACCGATACAGAGGAACACTGAAGCTTTCTTT | CASSPIQRNTEAFF
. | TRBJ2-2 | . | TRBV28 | TGTGCCAGCAAGTTCGGCTACACCGGGGAGCTGTTTTTT | CASKFGYTGELFF
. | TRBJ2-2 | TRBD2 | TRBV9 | TGTGCCAGCAGCGTCCAACGCGGGACTAGCGTGTTCGGGGAGCTGTTTTTT | CASSVQRGTSVFGELFF
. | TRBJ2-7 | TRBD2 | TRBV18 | TGTGCCAGCTCACCGACCGGGACTAACTCCTACGAGCAGTACTTC | CASSPTGTNSYEQYF
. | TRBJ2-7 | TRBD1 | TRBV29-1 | TGCAGCGTTGCCGGCAGAGGACAGGGTTCGGCATTCTACGAGCAGTACTTC | CSVAGRGQGSAFYEQYF
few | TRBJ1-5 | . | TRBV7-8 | TGTGCCAGCAGCTTAAATCCCCGGTATAATCAGCCCCAGCATTTT | CASSLNPRYNQPQHF
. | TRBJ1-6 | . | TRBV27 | TGTGCCAGCAGTCAGGGGTATAATTCACCCCTCCACTTT | CASSQGYNSPLHF
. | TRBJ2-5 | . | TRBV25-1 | TGTGCCACCCAGCGAGAGGGTCGGACCCAGTACTTC | CATQREGRTQYF
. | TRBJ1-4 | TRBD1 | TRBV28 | TGTGCCAGCAGTTTTCGACAGGGGAGGGAAAAACTGTTTTTT | CASSFRQGREKLFF
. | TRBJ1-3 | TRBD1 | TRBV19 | TGTGCCAGTAGTATCTCTCAGGGGGCGATCTCTGGAAACACCATATATTTT | CASSISQGAISGNTIYF
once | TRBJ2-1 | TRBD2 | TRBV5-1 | TGCGCCAGCACCATAGCGGGAGGGAACAATGAGCAGTTCTTC | CASTIAGGNNEQFF
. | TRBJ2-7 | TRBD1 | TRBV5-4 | TGTGCCAGCAGCTGGGACAGGGACTACGAGCAGTACTTC | CASSWDRDYEQYF